Below, 24 T cell receptor beta chains from the same sample are listed, as sequenced in a study of blood T cells in healthy people across ages. The use of a sample-barcoded 5' primer and a J-beta primer mix characterized a second PCR of roughly 6 to 12 cycles. From the 5' RACE reads, TCRdb called clonotypes with MiXCR, one entry per CDR3 protein. Here the sample spans about 680,000 distinct CDR3 sequences, about 52% being singletons. The sample taken for sequencing was blood. All receptors derive from an older woman in good health.

The J gene is TRBJ1-2, the V gene TRBV28, with no clear D. The CDR3 spans 11 residues. Looked up from germline, CDR1 is MDHEN and CDR2 is SYDVKM. The V gene lost 5 bases and the J gene lost 8 bases, with 9 bases spanning the gap. CDR3 in amino acids: CASSVMRGYTF. CDR3 nucleotide sequence: TGTGCCAGCAGTGTAATGCGCGGCTACACCTTC.

This clonotype was detected once. The junction shows a germline mismatch at one end, possibly a read error. The rearrangement links TRBV2 to TRBJ2-3; 9 bases line up with TRBD1. CDR1 is SNHLY, CDR2 FYNNEI, per germline. This CDR3 has 18 residues. The CDR3: CASSLTGGWARITGTQYF. The CDR3 DNA is TGTGCCAGCAGTCTCACAGGGGGCTGGGCTAGAATCACAGGTACGCAGTATTTT.

The CDR3 coding sequence is TGTGCCAGCGTACCGGGGGGCAGGCAGGATTCACCCCTCCACTTT. Protein sequence: CASVPGGRQDSPLHF. The rearrangement links TRBV6-6 to TRBJ1-6, with a possible D match to TRBD1 (6 bases). The CDR3 length is 15 residues. The germline V and J ends were trimmed by 8 bases and 8 bases, with 19 bases remaining between them. CDR1 is MNHNY, CDR2 SVGAGI, per germline (reference sequence).

The rearrangement uses TRBV25-1 and TRBJ2-7; D gene ambiguous. The CDR3 sequence is 13 residues long. Germline values: CDR1 MGHDK, CDR2 SYGVNS. Trimming cost V 10 bases and J 3 bases, with 16 bases left between them. Here the CDR3 DNA reads TGTGCCACCCAAGGTGATATATTCTACGAGCAGTACTTC. This translates into CATQGDIFYEQYF.

This clonotype appeared a few times. This sequence joins TRBV20-1 and TRBJ2-1; D remains ambiguous. CDR1 DFQATT and CDR2 SNEGSKA come from the germline V gene (reference sequence). This CDR3 spans 14 amino acids. The V end was cut by 3 bases, the J end by 6 bases, with 15 bases between. In DNA, the CDR3 is TGCAGTGCTAGGGTCCCACAGACTGGCAATGAGCAGTTCTTC. Its protein product is CSARVPQTGNEQFF.

The rearrangement joins TRBV4-2 to TRBJ2-3, with D unclear. The CDR3 runs 15 residues. Trimming removed 4 bases at V and 0 bases at J, with 11 bases between. Germline CDR1 LGHNA, CDR2 YNFKEQ. CDR3 in DNA: TGTGCCAGCAGCCCCGCCGCGTATAGCACAGATACGCAGTATTTT. It is translated as CASSPAAYSTDTQYF.

The chain uses TRBV6-1 and TRBJ2-1; either TRBD1 or TRBD2 may supply D (5 bases each). Germline values: CDR1 MNHNS, CDR2 SASEGT. V was shortened by 2 bases and J by 0 bases, with 8 bases between the two germline ends. The CDR3 is 15 amino acids. CDR3 sequence (DNA): TGTGCCAGCAGTGAATGGGACGGCTCCTACAATGAGCAGTTCTTC. It translates to CASSEWDGSYNEQFF.

This clonotype has more than one count but fewer than ten. The J gene is TRBJ2-7, the V gene TRBV20-1; 9 nucleotides match TRBD1. This CDR3 is built from 13 residues. Germline V gene lookup returns CDR1 DFQATT and CDR2 SNEGSKA (reference sequence). The V and J ends lost 5 bases and 5 bases, in that order; junction bases with no gene match: 7. The CDR3 nucleotides read TGCAGTGCTGCACAGGGGGCGAAGCACGAGCAGTACTTC. Protein: CSAAQGAKHEQYF.

This chain uses TRBV7-6 with TRBJ2-5; 11 bases match TRBD2. With V trimmed by 0 bases and J by 5 bases, 8 bases remained unmatched. There are 17 residues in the CDR3. CDR1 is SGHVS, CDR2 FNYEAQ, per germline. The CDR3 region is CASSLAVAGGPGETQYF. CDR3 nucleotide sequence: TGTGCCAGCAGCTTAGCGGTAGCGGGAGGGCCAGGGGAGACCCAGTACTTC.

This clonotype showed up just a few times. The chain employs TRBV6-5 and TRBJ2-1; maybe TRBD2 (6 bases). In germline, CDR1 is MNHEY, CDR2 SVGAGI. This CDR3 contains 13 residues. The ends were cut back, 10 bases at V and 7 bases at J, with 17 bases in the middle. CDR3: CATLEGAGNEQFF. CDR3 bases: TGTGCCACCTTGGAGGGAGCTGGGAATGAGCAGTTCTTC.

This clonotype came up a few times. A much larger clone lies a single base off, so this may be a read error. The chain couples TRBV14 to TRBJ2-5, with 7 nucleotides matching TRBD2. V was clipped by 1 base and J by 11 bases; unmatched bases: 4. The CDR3 spans 12 residues. Germline V gene lookup returns CDR1 SGHDN and CDR2 FVKESK. The CDR3 coding sequence is TGTGCCAGCAGCCAAGTGGGACTATTACAGTACTTC. Protein sequence: CASSQVGLLQYF.

The genes are TRBV4-1 and TRBJ2-5; 8 bases match TRBD2. Trimming cost V 2 bases and J 4 bases; bases outside gene matches: 6. Germline V gene lookup returns CDR1 MGHRA and CDR2 YSYEKL. The length of the CDR3 is 15 residues. The CDR3 loop is CASSQLGLAIETQYF. CDR3 bases: TGCGCCAGCAGCCAACTCGGACTAGCAATAGAGACCCAGTACTTC.

J is TRBJ2-4 and V is TRBV7-3; 7 nucleotides match TRBD1. This CDR3 is 14 amino acids long. Germline V gene data show CDR1 as SGHTA and CDR2 as FQGTGA. The V and J ends lost 5 bases and 12 bases, in that order; junction bases with no gene match: 13. The CDR3 sequence: CASSMTGTNRAQYF. CDR3 bases: TGTGCCAGCAGCATGACAGGGACGAATCGGGCTCAGTACTTC.

This clonotype turned up a few times. This sequence joins TRBV10-2 and TRBJ2-7; TRBD1 aligns across 9 bases. V trimming: 3 bases; J trimming: 4 bases; junction bases outside the gene matches: 4. The CDR3 loop spans 14 amino acids. Germline V gene sequence: CDR1 WSHSY, CDR2 SAAADI. CDR3 DNA sequence: TGCGCCAGCAGTGATTCGGGACAGGGTTACGAGCAGTACTTC. This gives the protein CASSDSGQGYEQYF.

This clonotype has only one observation. The chain joins TRBV30 to TRBJ2-7; 9 bases match TRBD1. CDR1 and CDR2 (germline): GTSNPN, SVGIG (reference sequence). Trimming took 3 bases from V and 3 from J; bases not matched to a gene: 9. This CDR3 is 15 amino acids long. For the CDR3, the DNA is TGTGCCTGGAGCAAGACAGGGGGGTATGACTACGAGCAGTACTTC. It translates to CAWSKTGGYDYEQYF.

The genes are TRBV4-3 and TRBJ2-1; TRBD2 aligns across 11 bases. The CDR3 contains 19 residues. Trimming removed 0 bases from V and 4 bases from J; junction bases left unmatched: 11. Germline-derived CDR1 and CDR2 are LGHNA and YSLEER. Here the CDR3 DNA reads TGCGCCAGCAGCCAAGATCTTCTAGCGGGAGGTTTGGGGTACAATGAGCAGTTCTTC. It codes for CASSQDLLAGGLGYNEQFF.

Only a few counts were recorded for this clonotype. The V gene is TRBV6-5, the J gene TRBJ2-5; no clear D. The DNA end is a closer match to TRBJ2-7, so the J assignment may be wrong. Germline CDR1 MNHEY, CDR2 SVGAGI. CDR3 length: 14 amino acids. The CDR3 sequence is CASSYVLEAYEQYF. The CDR3 nucleotides read TGTGCCAGCAGTTACGTTCTGGAAGCCTACGAGCAGTACTTC.

J is TRBJ1-1 and V is TRBV5-1, with no clear D. This CDR3 contains 14 residues. Germline V gene data show CDR1 as SGHRS and CDR2 as YFSETQ. Trimming removed 3 bases from V and 5 bases from J, with 14 bases in between. In DNA form, the CDR3 reads TGCGCCAGCAGCTGGCGAGGGTTCGGGACTGAAGCTTTCTTT. Its protein is CASSWRGFGTEAFF.

The V and J genes are TRBV4-3 and TRBJ2-5; D ambiguous. The CDR3 runs 14 residues. In germline, CDR1 is LGHNA, CDR2 YSLEER. V lost 1 base, J lost 1 base, and 7 bases lay in between. The CDR3 reads CASSQGGFQETQYF. Written as DNA, the CDR3 is TGCGCCAGCAGCCAAGGTGGATTCCAAGAGACCCAGTACTTC.

The J gene is TRBJ2-3, the V gene TRBV18, with no clear D. There are 14 residues in the CDR3. The V end lost 3 bases, the J end lost 4 bases, and 11 bases lay between the germline ends. Germline lookup yields CDR1 KGHSH and CDR2 LQKENI. CDR3 protein: CASSPPSRSDTQYF. The CDR3, as DNA: TGTGCCAGCTCACCCCCAAGTCGGTCAGATACGCAGTATTTT.

This chain connects TRBV5-1 to TRBJ2-5; 7 bases align to TRBD2. The DNA end favors TRBJ2-1, so the J call may be wrong. CDR3 length: 11 amino acids. The germline gives CDR1 SGHRS, CDR2 YFSETQ. This CDR3 is CASSAGETQFF. As DNA, the CDR3 is TGCGCCAGCAGCGCGGGAGAGACCCAGTTCTTC.

This clonotype was seen a handful of times. The chain links TRBV7-2 to TRBJ2-1; D is ambiguous. This CDR3 spans 15 amino acids. CDR1 and CDR2 (germline): SGHTA, FQGNSA. V dropped 0 bases and J dropped 0 bases, with 6 bases sitting between them. CDR3 in amino acids: CASSLASDSYNEQFF. The DNA of the CDR3 is TGTGCCAGCAGCTTAGCGAGCGACTCCTACAATGAGCAGTTCTTC.

The chain is built from TRBV5-1 and TRBJ2-3, with D perhaps matching TRBD2 (6 bases). Trimming cost V 5 bases and J 2 bases, with 21 bases left between them. CDR1 is SGHRS, CDR2 YFSETQ, per germline. The CDR3 is 17 residues long. Here the CDR3 DNA reads TGCGCCAGCAGTAAAGGTGGGACTGCCCGACACACAGATACGCAGTATTTT. Residues: CASSKGGTARHTDTQYF.

The genes are TRBV3-1 and TRBJ2-3, with D maybe TRBD2 (6 bases). Between the trimmed V and J ends, which lost 4 bases and 6 bases, there was a span of 20 bases. Per germline, CDR1 LGHDT and CDR2 YNNKEL (reference sequence). CDR3 size: 16 residues. The CDR3 DNA is TGTGCCAGCAGCCTAACCGCGGGACTGCTGGGGGATACGCAGTATTTT. As protein: CASSLTAGLLGDTQYF.